The entry below describes one T cell receptor (beta chain). The data belong to a study of T-cell reconstitution after alpha-beta-depleted transplantation in children. Preparation of the TCRbeta library involved a method that used unique molecular identifiers. TCRdb reanalysed the PCR reads using MiXCR and keeps one entry per CDR3 protein. The sample lists around 600,000 distinct CDR3 sequences, over 9.5% seen once, with 4% in the top ten. Between the trimmed V and J ends, which lost 7 bases and 4 bases, there was a span of 14 bases. In germline, CDR1 is SGHRS, CDR2 YFSETQ. This CDR3 contains 14 residues.

Sequencing used PBMCs from the stem cell graft donor, obtained from the stem cell graft. The genes are TRBV5-1 and TRBJ2-2; D is possibly TRBD1 or TRBD2 (5 bases each). This clonotype was sampled from a human donor who donated a stem cell graft to a child with acute myeloid leukemia. This CDR3 reads CASVGESGTGELFF. Written as DNA, the CDR3 is TGCGCCAGCGTGGGGGAAAGCGGCACCGGGGAGCTGTTTTTT.